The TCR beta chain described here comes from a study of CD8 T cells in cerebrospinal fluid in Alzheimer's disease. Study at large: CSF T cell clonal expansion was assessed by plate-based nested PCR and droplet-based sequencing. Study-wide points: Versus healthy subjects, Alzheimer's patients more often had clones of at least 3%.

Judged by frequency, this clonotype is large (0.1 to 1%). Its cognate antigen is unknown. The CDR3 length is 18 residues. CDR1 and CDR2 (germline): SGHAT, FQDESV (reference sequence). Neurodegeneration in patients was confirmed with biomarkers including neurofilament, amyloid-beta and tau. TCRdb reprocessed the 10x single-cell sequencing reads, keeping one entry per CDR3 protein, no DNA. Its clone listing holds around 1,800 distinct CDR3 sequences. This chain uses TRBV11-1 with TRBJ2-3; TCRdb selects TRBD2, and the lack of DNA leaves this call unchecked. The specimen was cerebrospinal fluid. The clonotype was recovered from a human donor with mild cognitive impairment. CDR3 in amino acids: CASSLGGLAGPSTDTQYF.